Below, 19 T cell receptor beta chains from the same sample are listed, as sequenced in a study of cytomegalovirus exposure and HLA in healthy donors. PCR employed 60 Vbeta and 13 Jbeta primers. Assay: immunoSEQ multiplex PCR; the TCRdb copy retains only in-frame clones and omits some. The profile shows 130,000 to 150,000 clones, approximately 83% of them singletons. The specimen sequenced was PBMCs. These receptors all come from a woman in her thirties or forties in good health and CMV-seronegative.

This chain connects TRBV15 to TRBJ1-1; D unclear. Trimming cost V 0 bases and J 1 base, with 12 bases left between them. The CDR3 covers 16 residues. CDR1 and CDR2 (germline): LNHNV, YYDKDF (reference sequence). The CDR3 nucleotides are TGTGCCACCAGCAGAGATCACGGGGTCTCGAACACTGAAGCTTTCTTT. Translated, it gives CATSRDHGVSNTEAFF.

This clone has only a few counts. This chain uses TRBV10-3 with TRBJ2-7; D not resolved. CDR3 length: 11 residues. V gave up 8 bases and J gave up 4 bases, with 9 bases separating them. The germline V gene has CDR1 ENHRY and CDR2 SYGVKD. CDR3 in DNA: TGTGCCATCTCACCCGGGTACGAGCAGTACTTC. Its translation is CAISPGYEQYF.

J is TRBJ2-3 and V is TRBV4-2; 7 positions match TRBD2. The V and J ends lost 1 base and 0 bases, in that order; junction bases with no gene match: 10. Germline values: CDR1 LGHNA, CDR2 YNFKEQ. CDR3 length: 18 residues. The CDR3 region has the DNA TGTGCCAGCAGCCAAGCCTCCTTGGGGGGAGGGAGCACAGATACGCAGTATTTT. Translating it yields CASSQASLGGGSTDTQYF.

The chain carries TRBV6-1 and TRBJ2-7, with TRBD2 identical over 7 bases. The CDR3 totals 13 residues. CDR1 and CDR2 from the germline V gene are MNHNS and SASEGT. Losses at the gene ends were 8 bases for V and 5 bases for J; bases not matched to a gene: 9. Written as DNA, the CDR3 is TGTGCCAGCCCTGGGAGGGGTAGAAACGAGCAGTACTTC. This encodes CASPGRGRNEQYF.

The rearrangement uses TRBV6-6 and TRBJ2-7; 7 bases are shared with TRBD1. CDR3 length: 16 amino acids. Trimming cost V 4 bases and J 0 bases; bases outside gene matches: 9. Germline values: CDR1 MNHNY, CDR2 SVGAGI (reference sequence). CDR3 loop: CASSSLGTASSYEQYF. CDR3 in DNA: TGTGCCAGCAGTTCTCTGGGGACAGCGAGCTCCTACGAGCAGTACTTC.

This sequence joins TRBV28 and TRBJ1-3; D remains ambiguous. Trimming pared 8 bases from V and 0 bases from J, leaving 11 bases between. Germline CDR1 MDHEN, CDR2 SYDVKM. The CDR3 has 14 amino acids. The CDR3 nucleotides read TGTGCCAGCCTGCCCGCAGGCTCTGGAAACACCATATATTTT. Translated, it gives CASLPAGSGNTIYF.

This sequence joins TRBV15 and TRBJ1-1; D is undetermined. The V end lost 3 bases, the J end lost 1 base, and 6 bases lay between the germline ends. CDR1 and CDR2 (germline): LNHNV, YYDKDF (reference sequence). The CDR3 extends over 13 amino acids. As DNA, the CDR3 is TGTGCCACCAGCAGCCAGAAGAACACTGAAGCTTTCTTT. Residues: CATSSQKNTEAFF.

The V call is TRBV4-1, the J call TRBJ2-2; TRBD2 might be the D (5 bases). The CDR3 runs to 14 residues. In germline, CDR1 is MGHRA, CDR2 YSYEKL. V lost 8 bases to trimming and J lost 5 bases, with 15 bases between them. In nucleotides, the CDR3 is TGCGCCAGCGCCTGGAACCCGGGGACCGGGGAGCTGTTTTTT. Translation gives CASAWNPGTGELFF.

This chain links TRBV30 with TRBJ2-3; D call uncertain. V gave up 5 bases and J gave up 3 bases, with 6 bases separating them. CDR1 and CDR2 (germline): GTSNPN, SVGIG (reference sequence). The CDR3 consists of 11 residues. CDR3 in DNA: TGTGCCTGGGCGAGAACAGATACGCAGTATTTT. The encoded protein is CAWARTDTQYF.

This chain connects TRBV5-1 to TRBJ1-5; weak D call: TRBD1 (5 bases). This CDR3 region has 14 residues. Looked up from germline, CDR1 is SGHRS and CDR2 is YFSETQ. Trimming cost V 0 bases and J 4 bases, with 8 bases left between them. CDR3 in DNA: TGCGCCAGCAGCTTGGCCGGGGGGAATCAGCCCCAGCATTTT. Translation: CASSLAGGNQPQHF.

This clone was found a few times. This chain links TRBV7-9 with TRBJ1-3; 7 positions match TRBD1. The CDR3 totals 16 residues. V shed 5 bases and J 3 bases; nucleotides not matched to a gene: 10. Germline CDR1 and CDR2: SEHNR and FQNEAQ (reference sequence). CDR3 nucleotide sequence: TGTGCCAGCAGCCCGGTGACAGGGAGCGGTGGAAACACCATATATTTT. Translated: CASSPVTGSGGNTIYF. The whole variable domain, remainder taken from reference TRBV7-9 and TRBJ1-3, is DTGVSQNPRHKITKRGQNVTFRCDPISEHNRLYWYRQTLGQGPEFLTYFQNEAQLEKSRLLSDRFSAERPKGSFSTLEIQRTEQGDSAMYLCASSPVTGSGGNTIYFGEGSWLTVV.

The rearrangement links TRBV5-1 to TRBJ2-5; D is possibly TRBD1 (5 bases). Germline V CDR1 and CDR2: SGHRS, YFSETQ. This CDR3 is 12 amino acids long. The ends were cut back, 4 bases at V and 5 bases at J, with 9 bases in the middle. In DNA, the CDR3 is TGCGCCAGCAGCGCTGACAGCGAGACCCAGTACTTC. Protein: CASSADSETQYF.

The CDR3, as DNA: TGTGCCAGTAGTATAGCGTCTAGCGGGGCAGATACGCAGTATTTT. It is translated as CASSIASSGADTQYF. The chain uses TRBV19 and TRBJ2-3, with 9 bases fitting TRBD2. The CDR3 covers 15 residues. With V trimmed by 1 base and J by 4 bases, 3 bases remained unmatched. Germline loops: CDR1 LNHDA, CDR2 SQIVND (reference sequence).

This chain connects TRBV15 to TRBJ2-3; D ambiguous. CDR3 length: 15 residues. V lost 1 base, J lost 5 bases, and 13 bases lay in between. Germline V lookup: CDR1 LNHNV, CDR2 YYDKDF (reference sequence). CDR3 DNA: TGTGCCACCAGCAGAGGGGCAGACCCGAGAGATACGCAGTATTTT. It specifies CATSRGADPRDTQYF.

The rearrangement joins TRBV6-1 to TRBJ2-7; D unresolved. CDR1 and CDR2 (germline): MNHNS, SASEGT. The CDR3 runs to 14 residues. With 10 bases removed from V and 1 base from J, the gap between germline ends came to 17 bases. As DNA, the CDR3 is TGTGCCATTCCCTCCAGATACGATTCCTACGAGCAGTACTTC. It yields the protein CAIPSRYDSYEQYF.

This CDR3 is CASRTGKRYGYTF. In DNA form, the CDR3 reads TGTGCCAGTAGAACGGGGAAACGGTATGGCTACACCTTC. The chain uses TRBV19 and TRBJ1-2; D not certain. Trimming pared 6 bases from V and 5 bases from J, leaving 13 bases between. In germline, CDR1 is LNHDA, CDR2 SQIVND (reference sequence). This CDR3 comprises 13 residues. Full variable domain (remainder filled in from reference TRBV19 and TRBJ1-2): DGGITQSPKYLFRKEGQNVTLSCEQNLNHDAMYWYRQDPGQGLRLIYYSQIVNDFQKGDIAEGYSVSREKKESFPLTVTSAQKNPTAFYLCASRTGKRYGYTFGSGTRLTVV.

The chain links TRBV13 to TRBJ2-3, with D possibly TRBD1 on 5 matching bases. The CDR3 sequence is 17 residues long. The ends were cut back, 3 bases at V and 4 bases at J, with 20 bases in the middle. CDR1 and CDR2 from the germline V gene are PRHDT and FYEKMQ (reference sequence). CDR3 nucleotide sequence: TGTGCCAGCAGCTTCGTTCTCCGGCTATGGGGCGCAGATACGCAGTATTTT. This gives the protein CASSFVLRLWGADTQYF.

The rearrangement links TRBV27 to TRBJ1-5; a possible D gene is TRBD1 (5 bases). The CDR3 has 15 amino acids. V shed 8 bases and J shed 3 bases, with 17 bases lying between them. From germline, CDR1 is MNHEY and CDR2 SMNVEV (reference sequence). CDR3 in DNA: TGTGCCAGCGGGCACCCCGACAGAGACAATCAGCCCCAGCATTTT. It codes for CASGHPDRDNQPQHF.

This chain joins TRBV4-1 and TRBJ2-5; TRBD1 matches 9 bases. The DNA matches TRBJ2-7 better at its end, which makes the J call doubtful. The germline V gene encodes CDR1 MGHRA and CDR2 YSYEKL. The CDR3 loop spans 14 amino acids. CDR3 amino acids: CASSQPGQGYEQYF. CDR3 in DNA: TGCGCCAGCAGCCAACCGGGACAGGGTTACGAGCAGTACTTC.